This paragraph covers one T cell receptor beta chain sequence. Its antigen has not been determined. No per-base quality is available; no much larger clone lies one base away. Libraries were made using 5' RACE. The instrument given in TCRdb is Illumina HiSeq 2500. The second PCR ran for about 7 to 11 cycles and used a J-beta primer mix along with a sample-barcoded 5' primer. A template-switch 5' adaptor carrying 12 random nucleotides introduced a unique molecular identifier onto each TCR beta cDNA molecule. Each sample yielded at least 2.5 million CDR3-containing paired-end reads. First-strand cDNA was synthesized from all RNA with the Mint cDNA synthesis kit, primed by a TRBC-specific oligonucleotide. All cDNA was treated with uracil-DNA glycosylase and then went through a first 18-cycle PCR with the universal primers M1SS and BC2_uni_R. As for the authors' bioinformatics: Each sample was normalized by randomly selecting 1 million high-quality reads, each carrying a distinct molecular identifier. Instead of being binned into consensus sequences, reads that shared molecular identifiers were thrown out. MiTCR, run with a Q25 quality threshold and the strictest error-elimination algorithm, handled CDR3 identification, clonotype clustering and error correction. A nonparametric unseen species model using Euler transformation provided a lower-bound estimate of total TCR beta diversity. TCRdb ran its own pipeline on the public reads, namely fastp trimming at Q25 and MiXCR clone calling, and kept in-frame beta chains. Merged by CDR3 protein, the rows form single entries marked with the most common genes and DNA. V and J calls and clone size were set by TCRdb, not the authors. The sample has about 730,000 distinct CDR3 sequences on record, about 42% of them singletons. Clones ranked in the top ten supply about 20% of the sample.

The CDR3 starts with the cysteine, ends with the phenylalanine, and has 13 residues. Only CDR3 DNA is held: 39 bases, read in frame from base 1. CDR1 and CDR2 were assigned from the germline V gene as SNHLY and FYNNEI. V drops 7 bases and J drops 8 bases, leaving 14 bases in between. This sample is drawn from a study of blood T cells in healthy people across ages (dated by TCRdb to the mid-2010s). Some background on the complete study: In model experiments, roughly one uniquely barcoded TCR beta cDNA molecule per two T cells was captured by template switching. Age-related changes in TCR beta repertoire diversity were measured in the study by deep sequencing normalized with unique cDNA molecular identifiers. Donors were grouped into four age groups: young (average 16 years), middle-aged (39), aged (approximately 67) and long-lived (approximately 75). Donors of different ages were randomly distributed across sequencing lanes to avoid experimental bias. The study analyzed two additional independent replicas of 1 million unique cDNA reads from the same blood draw for two donors, one aged 18 to 30 and one aged 80 or older.

Findings and caveats that apply to the study as a whole: Donor CMV infection status was unknown, potentially confounding age-related changes in expanded clonotypes. Compared with the aged group, the long-lived group had more naive CD4+ T cells, fewer expanded clones and increased TCR diversity, suggesting age selection. Estimates of total diversity based on one million sequenced T cells were regarded as lower bounds and as underestimates. Bulk unsorted PBMC profiling prevented conclusive comparison of naive and antigen-experienced compartments. Observed TCR beta diversity per million T cells fell roughly linearly with age, and a significant reduction was already apparent by age around 44. The percentage of naive T cells measured by flow cytometry correlated strongly with observed TCR beta diversity.

The donors were roughly 39 Caucasian individuals from Russia, aged 6 to 90 years, who were systemically healthy. Ten milliliters of peripheral blood were drawn from each donor into EDTA-treated Vacutainer tubes. Ficoll-Paque density-gradient centrifugation was used to isolate PBMCs, with at least 6 million per sample. Trizol reagent was used to extract total RNA from PBMCs, with at least 5.5 micrograms per sample. Naive CD45RAhigh/CD27high T cell percentages were measured by flow cytometry on a PBMC aliquot from every donor. This sequence originates from a woman between 55 and 75 years old in good health. The V gene is TRBV2 and the J gene is TRBJ1-4; there is no confident call for the D gene. The sequencing input was blood. The DNA is as follows: TGTGCCAGCATTATAAACGCGGGAGAAAAACTGTTTTTT. Translated, it gives CASIINAGEKLFF. With the rest looked up from the reference TRBV2 and TRBJ1-4 genes rather than sequenced, the full variable domain is EPEVTQTPSHQVTQMGQEVILRCVPISNHLYFYWYRQILGQKVEFLVSFYNNEISEKSEIFDDQFSVERPDGSNFTLKIRSTKLEDSAMYFCASIINAGEKLFFGSGTQLSVL.